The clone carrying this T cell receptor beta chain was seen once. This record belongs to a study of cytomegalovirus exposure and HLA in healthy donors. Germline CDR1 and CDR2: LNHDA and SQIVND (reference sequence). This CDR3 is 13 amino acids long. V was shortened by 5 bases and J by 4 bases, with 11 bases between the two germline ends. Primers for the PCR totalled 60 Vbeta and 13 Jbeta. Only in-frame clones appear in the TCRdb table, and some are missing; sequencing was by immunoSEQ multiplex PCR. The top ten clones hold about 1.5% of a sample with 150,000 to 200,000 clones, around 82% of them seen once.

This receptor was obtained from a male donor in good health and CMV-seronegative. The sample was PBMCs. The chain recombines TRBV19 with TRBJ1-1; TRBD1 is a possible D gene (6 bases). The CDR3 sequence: CASSEARGTEAFF. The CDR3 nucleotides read TGTGCCAGTAGTGAGGCCAGGGGCACTGAAGCTTTCTTT.